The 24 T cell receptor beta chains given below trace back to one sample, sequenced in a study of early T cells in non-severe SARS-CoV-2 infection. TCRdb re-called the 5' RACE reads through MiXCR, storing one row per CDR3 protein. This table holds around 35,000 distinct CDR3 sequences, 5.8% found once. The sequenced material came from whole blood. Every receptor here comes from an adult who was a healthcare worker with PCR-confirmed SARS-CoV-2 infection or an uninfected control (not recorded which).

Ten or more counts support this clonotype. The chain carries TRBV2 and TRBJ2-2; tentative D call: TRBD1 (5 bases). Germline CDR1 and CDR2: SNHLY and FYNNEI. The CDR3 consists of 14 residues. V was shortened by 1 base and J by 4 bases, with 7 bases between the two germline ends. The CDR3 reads CASSEVRVTGELFF. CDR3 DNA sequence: TGTGCCAGCAGTGAAGTCAGGGTCACCGGGGAGCTGTTTTTT.

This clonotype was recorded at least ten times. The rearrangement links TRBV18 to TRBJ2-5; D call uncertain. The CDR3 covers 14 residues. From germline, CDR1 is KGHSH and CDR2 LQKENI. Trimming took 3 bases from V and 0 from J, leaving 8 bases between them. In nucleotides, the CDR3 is TGTGCCAGCTCACCGGGTCAGAACCAAGAGACCCAGTACTTC. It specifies CASSPGQNQETQYF.

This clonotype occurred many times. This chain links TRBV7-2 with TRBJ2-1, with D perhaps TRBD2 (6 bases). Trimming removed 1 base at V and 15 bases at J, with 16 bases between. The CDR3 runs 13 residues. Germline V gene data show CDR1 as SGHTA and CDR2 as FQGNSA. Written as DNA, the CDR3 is TGTGCCAGCAGCTTAGGAGGGACTCCCGTTCTGTTCTTC. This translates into CASSLGGTPVLFF.

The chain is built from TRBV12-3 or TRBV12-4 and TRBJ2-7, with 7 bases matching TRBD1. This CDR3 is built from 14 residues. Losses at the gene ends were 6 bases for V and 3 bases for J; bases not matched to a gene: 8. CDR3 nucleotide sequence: TGTGCCAGCAGCTTCGGGACAGAGATCTACGAGCAGTACTTC. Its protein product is CASSFGTEIYEQYF.

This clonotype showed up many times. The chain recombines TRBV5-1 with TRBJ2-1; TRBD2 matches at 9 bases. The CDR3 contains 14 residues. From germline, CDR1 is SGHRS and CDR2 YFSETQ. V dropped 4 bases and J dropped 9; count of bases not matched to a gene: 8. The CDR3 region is CASSTRTSESEQFF. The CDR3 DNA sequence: TGCGCCAGCAGCACCCGGACTAGCGAGAGTGAGCAGTTCTTC.

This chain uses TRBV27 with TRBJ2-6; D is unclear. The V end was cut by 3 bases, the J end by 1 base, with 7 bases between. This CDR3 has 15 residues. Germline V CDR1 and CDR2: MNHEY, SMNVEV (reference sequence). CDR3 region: CASSFTGSGANVLTF. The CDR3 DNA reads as TGTGCCAGCAGTTTCACTGGATCTGGGGCCAACGTCCTGACTTTC.

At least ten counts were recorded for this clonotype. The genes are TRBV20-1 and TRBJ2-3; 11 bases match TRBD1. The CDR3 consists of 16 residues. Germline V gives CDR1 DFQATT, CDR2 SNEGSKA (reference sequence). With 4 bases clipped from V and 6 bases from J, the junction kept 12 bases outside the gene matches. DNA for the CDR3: TGCAGTGCTAATTCCTACCGGGACAGGGGGTCGGATACGCAGTATTTT. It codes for CSANSYRDRGSDTQYF.

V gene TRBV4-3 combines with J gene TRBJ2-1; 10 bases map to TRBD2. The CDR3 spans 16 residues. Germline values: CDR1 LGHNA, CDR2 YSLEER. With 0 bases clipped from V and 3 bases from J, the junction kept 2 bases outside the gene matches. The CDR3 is CASSQEPSGGYNEQFF. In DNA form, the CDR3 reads TGCGCCAGCAGCCAAGAGCCTAGCGGGGGCTACAATGAGCAGTTCTTC.

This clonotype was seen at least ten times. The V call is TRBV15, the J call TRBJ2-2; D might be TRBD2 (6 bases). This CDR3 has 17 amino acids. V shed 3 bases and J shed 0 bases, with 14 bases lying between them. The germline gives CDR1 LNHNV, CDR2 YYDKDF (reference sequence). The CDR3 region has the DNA TGTGCCACCAGCAGGCATCCGGGGGTTTCGAACACCGGGGAGCTGTTTTTT. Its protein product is CATSRHPGVSNTGELFF.

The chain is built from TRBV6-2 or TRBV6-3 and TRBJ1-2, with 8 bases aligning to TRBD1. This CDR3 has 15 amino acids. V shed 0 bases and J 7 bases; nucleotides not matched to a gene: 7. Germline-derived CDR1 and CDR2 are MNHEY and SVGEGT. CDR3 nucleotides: TGTGCCAGCAGTTACTCGACAGGGGACCGGTCTGGCTACACCTTC. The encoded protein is CASSYSTGDRSGYTF.

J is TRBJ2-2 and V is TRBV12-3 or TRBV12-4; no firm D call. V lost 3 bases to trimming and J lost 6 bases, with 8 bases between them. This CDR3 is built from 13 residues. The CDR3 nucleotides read TGTGCCAGCAGTTTGAGGAGTCCCGGGGAGCTGTTTTTT. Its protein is CASSLRSPGELFF.

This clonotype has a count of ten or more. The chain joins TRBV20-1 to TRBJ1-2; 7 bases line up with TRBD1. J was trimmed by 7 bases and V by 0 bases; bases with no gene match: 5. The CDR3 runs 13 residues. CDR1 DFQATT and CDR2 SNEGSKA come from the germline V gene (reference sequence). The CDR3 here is CSARDTGAGGYTF. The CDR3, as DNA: TGCAGTGCTAGAGATACAGGGGCGGGTGGCTACACCTTC.

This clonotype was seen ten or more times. The CDR3 DNA is TGTGCCAGCAGCCAAGGGACTAGCGGGGGCTACGAGCAGTACTTC. It is translated as CASSQGTSGGYEQYF. The chain is built from TRBV4-2 and TRBJ2-7; 13 bases map to TRBD2. With 1 base clipped from V and 3 bases from J, the junction kept 0 bases outside the gene matches. CDR1 LGHNA and CDR2 YNFKEQ come from the germline V gene. The CDR3 totals 15 residues.

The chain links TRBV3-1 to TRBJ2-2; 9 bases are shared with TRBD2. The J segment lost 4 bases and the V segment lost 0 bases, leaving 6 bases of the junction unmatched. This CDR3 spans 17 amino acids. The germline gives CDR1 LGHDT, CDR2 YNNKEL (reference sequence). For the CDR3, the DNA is TGTGCCAGCAGCCAAGAGGTAGCGGGGGACTTCACCGGGGAGCTGTTTTTT. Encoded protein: CASSQEVAGDFTGELFF.

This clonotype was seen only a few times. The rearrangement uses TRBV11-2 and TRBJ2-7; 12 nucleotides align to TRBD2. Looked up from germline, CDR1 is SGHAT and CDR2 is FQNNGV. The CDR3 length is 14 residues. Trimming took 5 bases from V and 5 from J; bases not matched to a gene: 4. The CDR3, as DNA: TGTGCCAGCAGCCAACTAGCGGGAGGTAACGAGCAGTACTTC. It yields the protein CASSQLAGGNEQYF.

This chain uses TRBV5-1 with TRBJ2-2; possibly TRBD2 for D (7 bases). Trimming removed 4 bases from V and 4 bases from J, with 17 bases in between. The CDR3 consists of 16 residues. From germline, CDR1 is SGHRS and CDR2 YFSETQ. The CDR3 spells CASSPLGGAVTGELFF. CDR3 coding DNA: TGCGCCAGCAGCCCCCTGGGGGGGGCGGTCACCGGGGAGCTGTTTTTT.

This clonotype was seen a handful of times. The CDR3 spells CASSHQGASNTGELFF. The CDR3 coding sequence is TGTGCCAGCAGCCATCAGGGGGCCTCGAACACCGGGGAGCTGTTTTTT. The V call is TRBV11-3, the J call TRBJ2-2, with 8 nucleotides matching TRBD1. CDR1 is SGHNT, CDR2 YENEEA, per germline. Trimming cost V 5 bases and J 0 bases; bases outside gene matches: 5. CDR3 size: 16 residues.

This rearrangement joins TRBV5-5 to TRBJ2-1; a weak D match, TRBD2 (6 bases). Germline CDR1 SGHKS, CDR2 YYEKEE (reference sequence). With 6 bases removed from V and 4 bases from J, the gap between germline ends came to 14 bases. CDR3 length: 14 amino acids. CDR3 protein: CASTRHGGYNEQFF. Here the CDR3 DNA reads TGTGCCAGCACCCGGCACGGGGGATACAATGAGCAGTTCTTC. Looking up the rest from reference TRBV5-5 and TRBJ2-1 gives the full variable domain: DAGVTQSPTHLIKTRGQQVTLRCSPISGHKSVSWYQQVLGQGPQFIFQYYEKEERGRGNFPDRFSARQFPNYSSELNVNALLLGDSALYLCASTRHGGYNEQFFGPGTRLTVL.

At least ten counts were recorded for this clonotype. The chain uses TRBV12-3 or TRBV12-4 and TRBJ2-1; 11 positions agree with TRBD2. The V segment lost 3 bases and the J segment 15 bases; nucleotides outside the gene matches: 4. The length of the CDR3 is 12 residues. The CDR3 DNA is TGTGCCAGCAGTTTTAGCGGGGGGGCCTTGTTCTTC. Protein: CASSFSGGALFF.

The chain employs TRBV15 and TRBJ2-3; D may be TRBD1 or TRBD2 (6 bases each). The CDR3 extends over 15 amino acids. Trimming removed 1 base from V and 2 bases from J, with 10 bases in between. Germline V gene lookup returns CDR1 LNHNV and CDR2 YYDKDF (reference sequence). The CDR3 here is CATSRGGADTDTQYF. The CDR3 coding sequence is TGTGCCACCAGCAGAGGGGGGGCCGACACAGATACGCAGTATTTT.

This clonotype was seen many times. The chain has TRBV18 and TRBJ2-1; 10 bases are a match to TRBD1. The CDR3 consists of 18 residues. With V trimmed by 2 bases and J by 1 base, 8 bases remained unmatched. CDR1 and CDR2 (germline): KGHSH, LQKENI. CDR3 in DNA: TGTGCCAGCTCACCATTGACAGGGGGCTGGGGGTCCTACAATGAGCAGTTCTTC. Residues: CASSPLTGGWGSYNEQFF.

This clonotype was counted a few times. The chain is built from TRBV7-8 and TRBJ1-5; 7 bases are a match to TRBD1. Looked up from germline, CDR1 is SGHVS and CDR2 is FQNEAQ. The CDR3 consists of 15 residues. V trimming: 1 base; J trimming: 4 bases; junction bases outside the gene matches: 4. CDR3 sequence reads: CASSLETGSNQPQHF. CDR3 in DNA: TGTGCCAGCAGCTTAGAGACAGGGTCGAATCAGCCCCAGCATTTT.

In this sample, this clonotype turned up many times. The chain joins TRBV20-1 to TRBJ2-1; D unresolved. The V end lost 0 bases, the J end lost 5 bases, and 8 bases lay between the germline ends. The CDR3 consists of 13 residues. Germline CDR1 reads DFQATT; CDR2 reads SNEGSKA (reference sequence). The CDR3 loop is CSARDNIHNEQFF. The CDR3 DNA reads TGCAGTGCTAGAGATAACATCCACAATGAGCAGTTCTTC.

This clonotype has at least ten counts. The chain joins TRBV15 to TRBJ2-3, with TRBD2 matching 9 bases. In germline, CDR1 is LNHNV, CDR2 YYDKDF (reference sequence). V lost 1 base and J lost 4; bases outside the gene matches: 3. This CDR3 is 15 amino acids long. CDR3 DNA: TGTGCCACCAGCAGAGTAGCGGGAGTCTCAGATACGCAGTATTTT. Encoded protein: CATSRVAGVSDTQYF.